This TCR beta chain appears in the sequencing data of a study of blood T cells in healthy people across ages. A second PCR of about 7 to 12 cycles used a sample-barcoded 5' primer and a J-beta primer mix. TCRdb re-derived calls from the 5' RACE reads in MiXCR, one entry per CDR3 protein. The sample lists about 500,000 distinct CDR3 sequences, 24% seen once, with less than 9% in the top ten. Trimming cost V 2 bases and J 6 bases, with 16 bases left between them. The length of the CDR3 is 16 residues. Germline V gene sequence: CDR1 MNHNS, CDR2 SASEGT. All donors came from Russia, were Caucasian and healthy, and spanned ages roughly 6 to 95. This sample also belongs to another study, concerning T cells of mothers and their children. That work states: Samples were obtained from a few healthy Caucasian mothers and their six children.

The receptor comes from a boy aged 5 to 17 in good health. Sequencing was carried out using blood. The genes are TRBV6-1 and TRBJ1-4; D is undetermined. For the CDR3, the DNA is TGTGCCAGCAGTGAAATTTACACGGTTTCGGATGAAAAACTGTTTTTT. This gives the protein CASSEIYTVSDEKLFF.